A single sample gave rise to the 25 T cell receptor beta chains below, sequenced in a study of blood T cells in healthy people across ages. Then a second PCR, running about 6 to 12 cycles, was carried out with a sample-barcoded 5' primer and a J-beta primer mix. Each CDR3 protein is one row after TCRdb ran MiXCR on the 5' RACE reads. The sample contains 540,000 or so distinct CDR3 sequences, 24% of which appear only once. The same data also contributed to another study, on T cells of mothers and their children.

Source material: blood. The receptors come from a boy between 5 and 17 years old in good health.

This clonotype was observed at least ten times. This chain joins TRBV4-3 and TRBJ2-1; perhaps TRBD2 as D (5 bases). The CDR3 covers 11 residues. Germline CDR1 is LGHNA and CDR2 is YSLEER. V lost 9 bases to trimming and J lost 4 bases, with 7 bases between them. The CDR3, as DNA: TGCGCCAGTCGGGGTTACAATGAGCAGTTCTTC. It specifies CASRGYNEQFF.

This rearrangement joins TRBV4-3 to TRBJ2-5; 12 bases line up with TRBD2. From germline, CDR1 is LGHNA and CDR2 YSLEER. This CDR3 has 17 amino acids. Losses at the gene ends were 3 bases for V and 4 bases for J; bases not matched to a gene: 9. In DNA, the CDR3 is TGCGCCAGCAGCCAGGTGTACCTAGCGGGAGGGGGAGAGACCCAGTACTTC. Protein product: CASSQVYLAGGGETQYF.

The J gene is TRBJ2-1, the V gene TRBV6-5; the D is unclear. Per the germline V gene, CDR1 is MNHEY and CDR2 is SVGAGI. This CDR3 is 14 amino acids long. V lost 0 bases and J lost 9, with 12 bases in between. CDR3 protein: CASSYSIVFREQFF. CDR3 nucleotide sequence: TGTGCCAGCAGTTACTCGATTGTATTTCGTGAGCAGTTCTTC.

This chain links TRBV5-5 with TRBJ2-3, with TRBD2 matching over 11 bases. The CDR3 has 16 amino acids. The junction had 6 bases not matched to a gene; V was cut back by 4 bases and J by 2 bases. Germline V gives CDR1 SGHKS, CDR2 YYEKEE (reference sequence). This chain's CDR3 is CASSEGLADPTDTQYF. In DNA, the CDR3 is TGTGCCAGCAGCGAGGGACTAGCGGACCCCACAGATACGCAGTATTTT.

The J gene is TRBJ1-2, the V gene TRBV28; 7 bases fit TRBD1. Losses at the gene ends were 4 bases for V and 4 bases for J; bases not matched to a gene: 9. There are 15 residues in the CDR3. Germline loops: CDR1 MDHEN, CDR2 SYDVKM. CDR3: CASSSFQTGSYGYTF. CDR3 bases: TGTGCCAGCAGTTCATTCCAGACAGGGAGCTATGGCTACACCTTC.

This chain connects TRBV7-2 to TRBJ1-5, with D perhaps TRBD1 (5 bases). The CDR3 is 15 amino acids. With 2 bases removed from V and 6 bases from J, the gap between germline ends came to 14 bases. Looked up from germline, CDR1 is SGHTA and CDR2 is FQGNSA. CDR3 sequence: CASSLQGRGGQPQHF. CDR3 DNA sequence: TGTGCCAGCAGCTTACAGGGCAGAGGAGGTCAGCCCCAGCATTTT.

The chain is built from TRBV6-2 or TRBV6-3 and TRBJ2-1, with D perhaps TRBD2 (6 bases). The germline gives CDR1 MNHEY, CDR2 SVGEGT. V lost 2 bases to trimming and J lost 9 bases, with 14 bases between them. This CDR3 comprises 14 residues. The CDR3 protein is CASSYIGGIGEQFF. In DNA, the CDR3 is TGTGCCAGCAGTTACATTGGAGGGATCGGTGAGCAGTTCTTC.

This clonotype appeared many times. The chain links TRBV12-3 or TRBV12-4 to TRBJ2-5, with D possibly called TRBD1 or TRBD2 (5 bases each). V was trimmed by 6 bases and J by 4 bases, leaving 12 bases between them. The CDR3 length is 13 residues. The CDR3 nucleotides are TGTGCCAGCAGCCAAGGGGAGTTAGAGACCCAGTACTTC. This sequence encodes CASSQGELETQYF.

This chain links TRBV18 with TRBJ2-1, with TRBD2 matching over 13 bases. Germline-derived CDR1 and CDR2 are KGHSH and LQKENI. The CDR3 is 18 amino acids. The trim removed 2 bases at V and 2 bases at J, leaving 6 bases unmatched. CDR3: CASSPKGTSGIAYNEQFF. In DNA form, the CDR3 reads TGTGCCAGCTCACCAAAAGGGACTAGCGGGATTGCCTACAATGAGCAGTTCTTC.

The chain joins TRBV20-1 to TRBJ1-2; D not certain. V lost 3 bases and J 0 bases, leaving 5 bases between the germline ends. There are 12 residues in the CDR3. Germline CDR1 is DFQATT and CDR2 is SNEGSKA (reference sequence). CDR3 in amino acids: CSASSTNYGYTF. The CDR3 DNA follows: TGCAGTGCTAGTTCTACTAACTATGGCTACACCTTC.

The chain recombines TRBV10-3 with TRBJ2-7; the match to TRBD1 covers 11 bases. Germline V gives CDR1 ENHRY, CDR2 SYGVKD. V lost 2 bases to trimming and J lost 6 bases; unmatched junction nucleotides: 15. The CDR3 sequence is 18 residues long. This chain's CDR3 is CAISEALRTRTGGAEQYF. DNA for the CDR3: TGTGCCATCAGTGAGGCCCTAAGAACACGGACAGGGGGCGCCGAGCAGTACTTC.

This clonotype was seen a handful of times. The J gene is TRBJ1-1, the V gene TRBV28; possible D gene TRBD1, 6 bases. This CDR3 is built from 15 residues. V shed 3 bases and J shed 5 bases, with 16 bases lying between them. CDR1 is MDHEN, CDR2 SYDVKM, per germline. CDR3 DNA: TGTGCCAGCAGTTTTGGGGGCTTTTATAGGACTGAAGCTTTCTTT. Its translation: CASSFGGFYRTEAFF.

This clonotype was recorded a few times. CDR3 region: CSARELTVYGYTF. DNA for the CDR3: TGCAGTGCTAGAGAGTTAACAGTCTATGGCTACACCTTC. This chain links TRBV20-1 with TRBJ1-2; no definite D call. CDR1 and CDR2 from the germline V gene are DFQATT and SNEGSKA (reference sequence). The CDR3 spans 13 residues. Between the trimmed V and J ends, which lost 0 bases and 4 bases, there was a span of 9 bases.

This clonotype was recorded only once. No conserved phenylalanine or tryptophan is present at the end of the CDR3, so a read error is the likely explanation. This chain links TRBV6-6 with TRBJ1-1, with D perhaps matching TRBD1 (5 bases). Per the germline V gene, CDR1 is MNHNY and CDR2 is SVGAGI (reference sequence). The CDR3 has 16 residues. The germline V and J ends were trimmed by 6 bases and 1 base, with 18 bases remaining between them. This CDR3 is CASSRRGSAPNTEAFL. CDR3 coding DNA: TGTGCCAGCAGCAGGAGGGGCTCGGCTCCGAACACTGAAGCTTTCCTT.

V usage is TRBV29-1 and J usage is TRBJ2-7, with TRBD1 matching over 10 bases. The CDR3 totals 16 residues. Trimming removed 7 bases from V and 1 base from J; junction bases left unmatched: 13. Germline CDR1 and CDR2: SQVTM and ANQGSEA. The CDR3 sequence: CSARQGAFSSSYEQYF. The CDR3 nucleotides read TGCAGCGCTAGACAGGGGGCATTTTCTTCGTCCTACGAGCAGTACTTC.

This clonotype was seen a few times. This chain joins TRBV20-1 and TRBJ1-1; a possible D gene is TRBD1 (5 bases). Per the germline V gene, CDR1 is DFQATT and CDR2 is SNEGSKA (reference sequence). The CDR3 covers 12 residues. V was clipped by 7 bases and J by 2 bases, with 11 bases between them. The CDR3, as DNA: TGCAGTGAGGACGACAGTAACACTGAAGCTTTCTTT. Amino acids: CSEDDSNTEAFF.

This clonotype was observed a few times. V usage is TRBV20-1 and J usage is TRBJ2-1, with TRBD2 matching over 8 bases. The CDR3 totals 13 residues. Germline V CDR1 and CDR2: DFQATT, SNEGSKA (reference sequence). V was pared by 6 bases and J by 7 bases, with 8 bases of the junction left unmatched. The CDR3 here is CSAAAGERNEQFF. In nucleotides, the CDR3 is TGCAGTGCCGCAGCGGGGGAGCGAAATGAGCAGTTCTTC.

Only a few counts were recorded for this clonotype. The CDR3 nucleotides are TGTGCCAGCAGCGACCATGTCTCTGGGGCCAACGTCCTGACTTTC. Its translation is CASSDHVSGANVLTF. The J gene is TRBJ2-6, the V gene TRBV9; unclear D gene. CDR1 and CDR2 (germline): SGDLS, YYNGEE. The CDR3 is made up of 15 amino acids. V shed 3 bases and J shed 0 bases, with 7 bases lying between them.

This sequence joins TRBV15 and TRBJ1-3; a weak D match, TRBD1 (5 bases). CDR3 length equals 18 residues. The ends were cut back, 0 bases at V and 0 bases at J, with 15 bases in the middle. The germline V gene encodes CDR1 LNHNV and CDR2 YYDKDF (reference sequence). In nucleotides, the CDR3 is TGTGCCACCAGCAGAGATGTTCGGGACCGGATCTCTGGAAACACCATATATTTT. Protein product: CATSRDVRDRISGNTIYF.

The chain links TRBV18 to TRBJ1-4; 9 bases align to TRBD1. The trim removed 0 bases at V and 7 bases at J, leaving 6 bases unmatched. The V gene's germline CDR1 is KGHSH and CDR2 LQKENI. CDR3 length: 16 residues. CDR3 loop: CASSPPGTGMTEKLFF. CDR3 DNA: TGTGCCAGCTCACCACCGGGGACAGGGATGACTGAAAAACTGTTTTTT.

The chain uses TRBV4-3 and TRBJ2-7; D assignment may be TRBD1 or TRBD2 (5 bases each). The CDR3 is 14 amino acids. Trimming shortened V by 1 base and J by 3 bases, and 10 bases separated the two germline ends. Germline V gene sequence: CDR1 LGHNA, CDR2 YSLEER. The CDR3: CASSQGMRGYEQYF. The CDR3 DNA reads as TGCGCCAGCAGCCAAGGGATGAGGGGCTACGAGCAGTACTTC.

The table lists this clonotype with many counts. The V gene is TRBV29-1, the J gene TRBJ1-1; D not resolved. Trimming took off 0 bases at V and 3 bases at J, with 17 bases between the two ends. The germline V gene encodes CDR1 SQVTM and CDR2 ANQGSEA. The CDR3 is 16 residues long. DNA of the CDR3: TGCAGCGTTGAAGATTGGAGTCCCCGTGGGGACACTGAAGCTTTCTTT. This translates into CSVEDWSPRGDTEAFF.

The table lists this clonotype with a few counts. J is TRBJ2-1 and V is TRBV4-3; D could derive from TRBD1 or TRBD2 (5 bases each). This CDR3 has 15 residues. CDR1 LGHNA and CDR2 YSLEER come from the germline V gene. Trimming stripped 0 bases from V and 3 bases from J, with 9 bases between. The CDR3 DNA reads TGCGCCAGCAGCCAAGACGGGACGGACTACAATGAGCAGTTCTTC. Residues: CASSQDGTDYNEQFF.

This clonotype was observed a few times. The genes are TRBV21-1 and TRBJ1-2; TRBD1 was called by the table and not checked on the DNA. TRBV21-1 is a pseudogene locus. The CDR3 is 14 amino acids. The CDR3 region has the DNA TGTGCCAGCAGCTCCTCGACAGGCCCCTATGGCTACACCTTC. Protein: CASSSSTGPYGYTF.

The V gene is TRBV5-1, the J gene TRBJ2-1; TRBD1 matches 7 bases. The CDR3 consists of 14 residues. Per germline, CDR1 SGHRS and CDR2 YFSETQ. With V trimmed by 4 bases and J by 4 bases, 5 bases remained unmatched. The CDR3 spells CASSRTTGYNEQFF. The CDR3, as DNA: TGCGCCAGCAGCCGGACGACAGGGTACAATGAGCAGTTCTTC.